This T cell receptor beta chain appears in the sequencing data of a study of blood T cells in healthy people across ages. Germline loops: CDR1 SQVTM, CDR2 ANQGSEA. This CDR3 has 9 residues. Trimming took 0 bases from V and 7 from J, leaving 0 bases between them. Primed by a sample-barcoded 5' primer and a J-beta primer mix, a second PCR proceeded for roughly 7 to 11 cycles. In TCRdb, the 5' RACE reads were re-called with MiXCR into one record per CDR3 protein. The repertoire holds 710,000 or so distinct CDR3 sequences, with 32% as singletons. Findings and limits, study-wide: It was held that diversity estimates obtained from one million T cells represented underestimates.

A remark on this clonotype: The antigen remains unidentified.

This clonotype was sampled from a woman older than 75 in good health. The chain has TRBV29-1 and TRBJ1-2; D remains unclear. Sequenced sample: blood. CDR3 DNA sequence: TGCAGCGTTGAAGATGGCTACACCTTC. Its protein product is CSVEDGYTF.